Listed below are T cell receptor beta chains from one sample, sequenced in a study of T cells after yellow fever vaccination. TCRdb recomputed calls from the 5' RACE reads with MiXCR, one row per CDR3 protein. The table lists over 85,000 distinct CDR3 sequences, about 8.4% of them singletons. The sample here was CD8+ T cells not binding an NS4B(214-222) dextramer, sorted from PBMCs, taken roughly 14 days after the first yellow fever vaccination. All receptors derive from a man younger than 35 who received the YFV17D yellow fever vaccine. Both conserved end residues are part of each CDR3. D genes are given only for firm matches. A clone size is listed for some rows: how often the clone was seen (once, few, many), or a class if it is expanded.

DNA: TGTGCCAGCAGCGTAACCCGGGGCCCAGATACGCAGTATTTT; CDR3: CASSVTRGPDTQYF; size: -; D: -; J: TRBJ2-3; V: TRBV9
DNA: TGTGCCGGCCGGGGAGGAGGAACAGCGGGGGAGCTGTTTTTT; CDR3: CAGRGGGTAGELFF; size: -; D: -; J: TRBJ2-2; V: TRBV7-6
DNA: TGTGCCAGCAGCCCAGAAGTATCTGCGACCCAGTACTTC; CDR3: CASSPEVSATQYF; size: many; D: -; J: TRBJ2-5; V: TRBV13
DNA: TGTGCCAGCAGCCAAGATCGAGCCGGGACTCTCTACAATGAGCAGTTCTTC; CDR3: CASSQDRAGTLYNEQFF; size: many; D: -; J: TRBJ2-1; V: TRBV3-1
DNA: TGCAGCGTGAACAGCGACGTATCCTACGAGCAGTACTTC; CDR3: CSVNSDVSYEQYF; size: few; D: -; J: TRBJ2-7; V: TRBV29-1
DNA: TGTGCCAGCAGTACTCCCGGGACAGGGGCCGACGAGCAGCAGTTCTTC; CDR3: CASSTPGTGADEQQFF; size: few; D: TRBD1; J: TRBJ2-1; V: TRBV6-5
DNA: TGTGCCATCAGTGAGTCGAGCCAGCGGGCGTACAATGAGCAGTTCTTC; CDR3: CAISESSQRAYNEQFF; size: many; D: -; J: TRBJ2-1; V: TRBV10-3
DNA: TGCAGCGTTGAGGGGACTAGCGGGGGACCTAGCCGCACAGATACGCAGTATTTT; CDR3: CSVEGTSGGPSRTDTQYF; size: few; D: TRBD2; J: TRBJ2-3; V: TRBV29-1
DNA: TGTGCCAGCAGCTTATTGGGGGGGACTTACAATGAGCAGTTCTTC; CDR3: CASSLLGGTYNEQFF; size: many; D: TRBD2; J: TRBJ2-1; V: TRBV11-2
DNA: TGCGCCAGCAGCTTGGGACAGGGGATGAACACTGAAGCTTTCTTT; CDR3: CASSLGQGMNTEAFF; size: few; D: TRBD1; J: TRBJ1-1; V: TRBV5-1
DNA: TGCGCCAGCAGCCATAGGGCAGCGAACACTGAAGCTTTCTTT; CDR3: CASSHRAANTEAFF; size: -; D: -; J: TRBJ1-1; V: TRBV4-1
DNA: TGTGCCAGCAGACCTACAGGGGGCGGCAATCAGCCCCAGCATTTT; CDR3: CASRPTGGGNQPQHF; size: -; D: TRBD1; J: TRBJ1-5; V: TRBV28
DNA: TGCAGTGCTAATCGACTGAGCACCTACGAGCAGTACTTC; CDR3: CSANRLSTYEQYF; size: -; D: -; J: TRBJ2-7; V: TRBV20-1
DNA: TGTGCCAGCAGCCAAGAAAGGCAGGGGGTCTACGAGCAGTACTTC; CDR3: CASSQERQGVYEQYF; size: few; D: TRBD1; J: TRBJ2-7; V: TRBV4-2
DNA: TGTGCCAGCAGCGTAGCCCACACTACTTACGAGCAGTACTTC; CDR3: CASSVAHTTYEQYF; size: -; D: -; J: TRBJ2-7; V: TRBV9
DNA: TGTGCCAGCAGTTTAAGGCGTAATCAGCCCCAGCATTTT; CDR3: CASSLRRNQPQHF; size: few; D: -; J: TRBJ1-5; V: TRBV12-3/TRBV12-4
DNA: TGTGCCAGCAGTCTCTGGGACACCGGGGAGCTGTTTTTT; CDR3: CASSLWDTGELFF; size: many; D: -; J: TRBJ2-2; V: TRBV27
DNA: TGTGCAAGTCGCCCTACCGGGACTAGCGTTAATACCGGGGAGCTGTTTTTT; CDR3: CASRPTGTSVNTGELFF; size: -; D: -; J: TRBJ2-2; V: TRBV12-2
DNA: TGTGCCAGCAGTGAAGAGGGGGCCGGGGAGCTGTTTTTT; CDR3: CASSEEGAGELFF; size: few; D: -; J: TRBJ2-2; V: TRBV6-1
DNA: TGTGCCAGCAGCTCAGGTGCGAATAGCAATCAGCCCCAGCATTTT; CDR3: CASSSGANSNQPQHF; size: few; D: -; J: TRBJ1-5; V: TRBV27
DNA: TGCGCCAGCAGCCAAGCCGGGTATGAGCAGTTCTTC; CDR3: CASSQAGYEQFF; size: many; D: -; J: TRBJ2-1; V: TRBV4-1
DNA: TGTGCCAGCAGCTTGTTCGACGAAGGGGGGCCCCGCGAGTTCTTC; CDR3: CASSLFDEGGPREFF; size: -; D: -; J: TRBJ2-1; V: TRBV5-6
DNA: TGTGCCAGCAGCTTAGCGCTCGGAGAAATTGGGGCCAACGTCCTGACTTTC; CDR3: CASSLALGEIGANVLTF; size: -; D: -; J: TRBJ2-6; V: TRBV7-6
DNA: TGTGCCAGCAGCCCACAGGGCTTGCATGGCTACACCTTC; CDR3: CASSPQGLHGYTF; size: -; D: -; J: TRBJ1-2; V: TRBV6-5
DNA: TGTGCCAGCAGTGAAGCGCCAGCGGGGGCCACAGATACGCAGTATTTT; CDR3: CASSEAPAGATDTQYF; size: few; D: TRBD2; J: TRBJ2-3; V: TRBV6-1
DNA: TGTGCCAGCGTAAACAGGGAGAACACTGAAGCTTTCTTT; CDR3: CASVNRENTEAFF; size: -; D: -; J: TRBJ1-1; V: TRBV12-3/TRBV12-4
DNA: TGTGCCATCAGTGAGAACGTAGCGGGGATCAGGGATACGCAGTATTTT; CDR3: CAISENVAGIRDTQYF; size: -; D: TRBD2; J: TRBJ2-3; V: TRBV10-3
DNA: TGTGCCAGCAGCTTGACAGCCCGGTGGGGCTACACCTTC; CDR3: CASSLTARWGYTF; size: few; D: -; J: TRBJ1-2; V: TRBV6-2/TRBV6-3
DNA: TGCGCCAGCAGCTTGGTAGGCAGCACAGATACGCAGTATTTT; CDR3: CASSLVGSTDTQYF; size: few; D: -; J: TRBJ2-3; V: TRBV5-1
DNA: TGTGCCAGCAGTCGGACTAGCGGGGGACAGTACTTC; CDR3: CASSRTSGGQYF; size: few; D: TRBD2; J: TRBJ2-5; V: TRBV6-2/TRBV6-3
DNA: TGTGCCAGCAGCTCCACGTGGGGTGATTACGAGCAGTACTTC; CDR3: CASSSTWGDYEQYF; size: -; D: -; J: TRBJ2-7; V: TRBV7-2
DNA: TGTGCCAGCAGCTTGGCCGGGAACCAAGAGACCCAGTACTTC; CDR3: CASSLAGNQETQYF; size: many; D: -; J: TRBJ2-5; V: TRBV6-1
DNA: TGTGCCAGCAAACTGAGGGTTGGCTATGGCTACACCTTC; CDR3: CASKLRVGYGYTF; size: few; D: -; J: TRBJ1-2; V: TRBV27
DNA: TGTGCCAGCTACCGGGGTGAACCTTACAATGAGCAGTTCTTC; CDR3: CASYRGEPYNEQFF; size: few; D: -; J: TRBJ2-1; V: TRBV7-9
DNA: TGTGCCACCAGCAGAGATCGAAGGGGGTCGAATGAAAAACTGTTTTTT; CDR3: CATSRDRRGSNEKLFF; size: few; D: -; J: TRBJ1-4; V: TRBV15
DNA: TGTGCCAGCAGCCAACTACCCCTCACTGACACTACCGGGGAGCTGTTTTTT; CDR3: CASSQLPLTDTTGELFF; size: -; D: -; J: TRBJ2-2; V: TRBV14
DNA: TGTGCCAGCAGCTTGGACTTCTACGAGCAGTACTTC; CDR3: CASSLDFYEQYF; size: few; D: -; J: TRBJ2-7; V: TRBV5-4
DNA: TGCGCCAGCAGCTTGGACCTGACAGAAAATAAGTACTTC; CDR3: CASSLDLTENKYF; size: -; D: -; J: TRBJ2-7; V: TRBV5-1
DNA: TGTGCCAGCAGTTTTAAACGTTCCACCGGGGAGCTGTTTTTT; CDR3: CASSFKRSTGELFF; size: -; D: -; J: TRBJ2-2; V: TRBV27
DNA: TGTGCCAGCAGTTACGTGGCAGCCTCGGATGGCTACACCTTC; CDR3: CASSYVAASDGYTF; size: -; D: -; J: TRBJ1-2; V: TRBV6-5
DNA: TGCAGTGCTAGTCTGGCTAGCGGGGGGGCCGCTGAGCAGTTCTTC; CDR3: CSASLASGGAAEQFF; size: -; D: TRBD2; J: TRBJ2-1; V: TRBV20-1
DNA: TGCAGTGCCCGAGGTAGTGGACTAGCGGGGGGGCCACATGAGCAGTTCTTC; CDR3: CSARGSGLAGGPHEQFF; size: -; D: TRBD2; J: TRBJ2-1; V: TRBV20-1
DNA: TGTGCCAGCAGCTTAAAGGCAGGGGCGACGGAAAAACTGTTTTTT; CDR3: CASSLKAGATEKLFF; size: few; D: -; J: TRBJ1-4; V: TRBV7-8
DNA: TGTGCCAGCAGTTACTTCCGTTCGGATACGCAGTATTTT; CDR3: CASSYFRSDTQYF; size: -; D: -; J: TRBJ2-3; V: TRBV6-5
DNA: TGTGCCAGCAGCTGGACTAGCGGGGGCAAAGATACGCAGTATTTT; CDR3: CASSWTSGGKDTQYF; size: -; D: TRBD2; J: TRBJ2-3; V: TRBV7-9
DNA: TGTGCCACCAGCGCGCAGGGGCGACAGAACACCGGGGAGCTGTTTTTT; CDR3: CATSAQGRQNTGELFF; size: -; D: -; J: TRBJ2-2; V: TRBV15
DNA: TGTGCCAGCAGCCCCCTAGCGGGGACTGCATATGAGCAGTTCTTC; CDR3: CASSPLAGTAYEQFF; size: -; D: TRBD2; J: TRBJ2-1; V: TRBV7-2
DNA: TGTGCCAGCAGCCAAGGGTTAAGTCTTCTGTCCGCGGCGGCCCAAGAGACCCAGTACTTC; CDR3: CASSQGLSLLSAAAQETQYF; size: few; D: -; J: TRBJ2-5; V: TRBV4-2
DNA: TGTGCCAGCAGCTTACTCGCTACTACCTACGAGCAGTACTTC; CDR3: CASSLLATTYEQYF; size: few; D: -; J: TRBJ2-7; V: TRBV7-9
DNA: TGCGCCAGCAGCTTTTTCGGAAGCCCCTTAAACATTCAGTACTTC; CDR3: CASSFFGSPLNIQYF; size: few; D: -; J: TRBJ2-4; V: TRBV5-1
DNA: TGCGCCAGCAGCCAAGATCGGGGGGGCGGTGTAGAGACCCAGTACTTC; CDR3: CASSQDRGGGVETQYF; size: -; D: TRBD2; J: TRBJ2-5; V: TRBV4-3
DNA: TGTGCCAGCAGCTCGGCGGCAGAGCAGTACTTC; CDR3: CASSSAAEQYF; size: -; D: -; J: TRBJ2-7; V: TRBV7-9
DNA: TGCGCCAGCAGTAGGGGACAGGAGAGCTCAAGTGAGCAGTTCTTC; CDR3: CASSRGQESSSEQFF; size: -; D: TRBD1; J: TRBJ2-1; V: TRBV4-1
DNA: TGCAGTGCTAGAGACCCGCTCGGCCCTGAAGGGCCCCCCTATAATTCACCCCTCCACTTT; CDR3: CSARDPLGPEGPPYNSPLHF; size: few; D: -; J: TRBJ1-6; V: TRBV20-1
DNA: TGTGCCAGCAGCGAATGGGGGGGGCGAAACACTGAAGCTTTCTTT; CDR3: CASSEWGGRNTEAFF; size: -; D: -; J: TRBJ1-1; V: TRBV9
DNA: TGTGCCAGCAGCGGACTAGCGGATGAGCAGTTCTTC; CDR3: CASSGLADEQFF; size: many; D: TRBD2; J: TRBJ2-1; V: TRBV7-2
DNA: TGTGCCATCAGTTCCGAGGAGGAGACCCAGTACTTC; CDR3: CAISSEEETQYF; size: many; D: -; J: TRBJ2-5; V: TRBV10-3